This section outlines one T cell receptor (beta chain) sequence together with its context. Sequenced by immunoSEQ multiplex PCR; TCRdb stores in-frame clones only, minus some. Here the sample spans around 80,000 clones, 98% being singletons. The sample originates from a study of technical replicates of blood from a few donors. This receptor was identified in a human donor in good health. The sequencing sample was made of T cells isolated from PBMCs.

CDR3 DNA: TGTGCCAGCAGCTTAGCTAGCGGGGGCCTCACCGGGGAGCTGTTTTTT. It codes for CASSLASGGLTGELFF. The V and J genes are TRBV7-9 and TRBJ2-2; 9 bases map to TRBD2. The CDR3 consists of 16 residues. Germline V gene data show CDR1 as SEHNR and CDR2 as FQNEAQ (reference sequence). The V segment lost 0 bases and the J segment 4 bases; nucleotides outside the gene matches: 3.